The clone carrying this T cell receptor delta chain was observed a handful of times. This DNA's translation and the protein TCRdb lists, from a much larger clone, do not match at residue 6, likely due to a read error; the protein shown is translated from the DNA. The same CDR3 arises from other DNA sequences in this sample as well. This specimen belongs to a study of γδ T cells in repeated Plasmodium falciparum infection. TCRdb re-identified clones in the multiplex PCR reads via CATT. This sample yields about 51,000 delta-chain clones, of which roughly 2% are seen a single time; roughly 24% belongs to the top ten. This TCR derives from a pool of human donors (malaria-infected and uninfected, not separated). The sample consisted of gamma-delta T cells from blood.

The CDR3 protein is CAYIGRGSTPGRWWGLKLIF. CDR3 bases: TGTGCTTATATAGGTAGGGGGAGTACTCCCGGCCGGTGGTGGGGCCTTAAACTCATCTTT. The chain employs TRAV38-2/DV8 and TRDJ1; the D gene is possibly TRDD3 (6 bases). TCRdb carries no J gene annotation; the J gene was assigned here by matching the DNA with germline. The CDR3 runs 20 residues. Trimming shortened V by 6 bases and J by 7 bases, and 37 bases separated the two germline ends. The germline V gene has CDR1 TSESDYY and CDR2 QEAYKQQN.